Listed below are T cell receptor beta chains from one sample, sequenced in a study of T-cell reconstitution after alpha-beta-depleted transplantation in children. TCRdb re-analysed the PCR reads in MiXCR, keeping a single row per CDR3 protein. Of around 270,000 distinct CDR3 sequences in the sample, about 7.3% were seen once. The source was peripheral blood, collected 360 days after TCRalphabeta/CD19-depleted stem cell transplant. These TCRs come from a female patient aged 2 to 10 who had a stem cell transplant for Fanconi anemia, so the T cells may come from the graft donor. The CDR3 runs from the conserved cysteine through the conserved F or W. D genes are given only for firm matches. Some rows have no size entry. The others give once, few or many, or a class for an expanded clone.

J gene: TRBJ2-2; V gene: TRBV7-6; D gene: .; clone size: .; CDR3 DNA: TGTGCCAGCAGCCCCCTCGCGGGCACCGGGGAGCTGTTTTTT; CDR3 protein: CASSPLAGTGELFF
J gene: TRBJ2-3; V gene: TRBV6-5; D gene: TRBD1; clone size: many; CDR3 DNA: TGTGCCAGCAGTAGAGACAGGGGTACGCAGTATTTT; CDR3 protein: CASSRDRGTQYF
J gene: TRBJ2-7; V gene: TRBV15; D gene: .; clone size: many; CDR3 DNA: TGTGCCACCAGCTGGGGTCCGTACGAGCAGTACTTC; CDR3 protein: CATSWGPYEQYF
J gene: TRBJ2-3; V gene: TRBV3-1; D gene: TRBD1; clone size: many; CDR3 DNA: TGTGCCAGCAGCCATTGGGACAGGGCAGATACGCAGTATTTT; CDR3 protein: CASSHWDRADTQYF
J gene: TRBJ2-1; V gene: TRBV4-3; D gene: .; clone size: many; CDR3 DNA: TGCGCCAGCAGCCAAGACCTCCGGGGCGCGTGGAATGAGCAGTTCTTC; CDR3 protein: CASSQDLRGAWNEQFF
J gene: TRBJ2-3; V gene: TRBV5-1; D gene: TRBD2; clone size: many; CDR3 DNA: TGCGCCAGCAGCTTGGGGGGACTAGCGGGAACAGATACGCAGTATTTT; CDR3 protein: CASSLGGLAGTDTQYF
J gene: TRBJ2-1; V gene: TRBV3-1; D gene: .; clone size: .; CDR3 DNA: TGTGCCAGCAGCCAAGATGGTTCCCCAGGGGGGCAGGTACGGTTCAATGAGCAGTTCTTC; CDR3 protein: CASSQDGSPGGQVRFNEQFF
J gene: TRBJ2-2; V gene: TRBV4-3; D gene: .; clone size: many; CDR3 DNA: TGCGCCAGCAGCCACACACTTGTGGGGGGCCTTGGCACCGGGGAGCTGTTTTTT; CDR3 protein: CASSHTLVGGLGTGELFF
J gene: TRBJ1-2; V gene: TRBV4-1; D gene: .; clone size: few; CDR3 DNA: TGCGCCAGCAGCCAAGGCCCCTGGGGCTCAGGCTACACCTTC; CDR3 protein: CASSQGPWGSGYTF
J gene: TRBJ2-4; V gene: TRBV20-1; D gene: TRBD2; clone size: few; CDR3 DNA: TGCAGTGCCTGGACTAGCGGGGCCAAAAACATTCAGTACTTC; CDR3 protein: CSAWTSGAKNIQYF
J gene: TRBJ1-5; V gene: TRBV6-5; D gene: TRBD1; clone size: many; CDR3 DNA: TGTGCCAGCAGTTCCTCCGGACAGGGCTTTAATCAGCCCCAGCATTTT; CDR3 protein: CASSSSGQGFNQPQHF
J gene: TRBJ2-5; V gene: TRBV28; D gene: TRBD2; clone size: few; CDR3 DNA: TGTGCCAGCAGGCCACGACTAGCGGGAGAGACCCAGTACTTC; CDR3 protein: CASRPRLAGETQYF
J gene: TRBJ2-7; V gene: TRBV11-2; D gene: .; clone size: .; CDR3 DNA: TGTGCCAGCAGCTTATGGAGGAGCGAACTAGCTTATTCCTACGAGCAGTACTTC; CDR3 protein: CASSLWRSELAYSYEQYF
J gene: TRBJ1-1; V gene: TRBV6-5; D gene: .; clone size: many; CDR3 DNA: TGTGCCAGCAGTTGGGGGGGAAGGAGCACTGAAGCTTTCTTT; CDR3 protein: CASSWGGRSTEAFF
J gene: TRBJ1-5; V gene: TRBV4-2; D gene: .; clone size: many; CDR3 DNA: TGTGCCAGCAGCCAGATCCTGAATCAGCCCCAGCATTTT; CDR3 protein: CASSQILNQPQHF
J gene: TRBJ2-5; V gene: TRBV5-1; D gene: TRBD1; clone size: few; CDR3 DNA: TGCGCCAGCAGCTTGGCCGGGACAGGTCACACCCAAGAGACCCAGTACTTC; CDR3 protein: CASSLAGTGHTQETQYF
J gene: TRBJ2-1; V gene: TRBV7-9; D gene: .; clone size: many; CDR3 DNA: TGTGCCAGCAGTCAACCTAATGAGCAGTTCTTC; CDR3 protein: CASSQPNEQFF
J gene: TRBJ2-5; V gene: TRBV10-3; D gene: .; clone size: many; CDR3 DNA: TGTGCCATCAGTGCAACGCCGGGCCTCAAGGCGTTTAAGACCCAGTACTTC; CDR3 protein: CAISATPGLKAFKTQYF
J gene: TRBJ1-3; V gene: TRBV10-1; D gene: .; clone size: few; CDR3 DNA: TGCGCCAGCAGTGAATCGGGGCCTGGAAACACCATATATTTT; CDR3 protein: CASSESGPGNTIYF
J gene: TRBJ1-4; V gene: TRBV4-3; D gene: .; clone size: few; CDR3 DNA: TGCGCCAGCAGCCAAGACGGCGGCAGGGTTGGAGAAAAACTGTTTTTT; CDR3 protein: CASSQDGGRVGEKLFF
J gene: TRBJ2-7; V gene: TRBV19; D gene: .; clone size: few; CDR3 DNA: TGTGCCAGCCGGGACTCCAGCTCCTACGAGCAGTACTTC; CDR3 protein: CASRDSSSYEQYF
J gene: TRBJ1-2; V gene: TRBV29-1; D gene: .; clone size: many; CDR3 DNA: TGCAGCGTTGTCTCTCCTACGGGGCTGGGGATGGACTACACCTTC; CDR3 protein: CSVVSPTGLGMDYTF
J gene: TRBJ2-7; V gene: TRBV28; D gene: .; clone size: .; CDR3 DNA: TGTGCCAGCAGTTTTTGGGGGGCGTCCTACGAGCAGTACTTC; CDR3 protein: CASSFWGASYEQYF
J gene: TRBJ2-2; V gene: TRBV9; D gene: .; clone size: few; CDR3 DNA: TGTGCCAGCAGCGTAATGCCCGACGCCACCGCGAACACCGGGGAGCTGTTTTTT; CDR3 protein: CASSVMPDATANTGELFF
J gene: TRBJ2-1; V gene: TRBV5-1; D gene: TRBD2; clone size: many; CDR3 DNA: TGCGCCAGCAGCTTGGGGACTAGCTCCTACAATGAGCAGTTCTTC; CDR3 protein: CASSLGTSSYNEQFF
J gene: TRBJ1-2; V gene: TRBV20-1; D gene: .; clone size: few; CDR3 DNA: TGCAGTGCTTGGACACGCTATGGCTACACCTTC; CDR3 protein: CSAWTRYGYTF
J gene: TRBJ2-7; V gene: TRBV20-1; D gene: TRBD1; clone size: many; CDR3 DNA: TGCAGTGCAGGTCGATCGCGGACAGGGCATTACGAGCAGTACTTC; CDR3 protein: CSAGRSRTGHYEQYF
J gene: TRBJ2-5; V gene: TRBV7-2; D gene: .; clone size: .; CDR3 DNA: TGTGCCAGCAGCGCCCAGACGACCTCGTGGGAGACCCAGTACTTC; CDR3 protein: CASSAQTTSWETQYF
J gene: TRBJ2-5; V gene: TRBV7-9; D gene: TRBD2; clone size: few; CDR3 DNA: TGTGCCAGCAGCCCACGGACTAGCTGGGAGACCCAGTACTTC; CDR3 protein: CASSPRTSWETQYF
J gene: TRBJ1-1; V gene: TRBV12-3/TRBV12-4; D gene: TRBD1; clone size: many; CDR3 DNA: TGTGCCAGCAGTATAACAGGGGACACTGAAGCTTTCTTT; CDR3 protein: CASSITGDTEAFF
J gene: TRBJ1-2; V gene: TRBV28; D gene: .; clone size: few; CDR3 DNA: TGTGCCAGCAGTTTCCTCGGACGTGGCTACACCTTC; CDR3 protein: CASSFLGRGYTF
J gene: TRBJ2-7; V gene: TRBV7-9; D gene: .; clone size: many; CDR3 DNA: TGTGCCAGCAGCTTTACAAGTGGGCCCTCCGAGCAGTACTTC; CDR3 protein: CASSFTSGPSEQYF
J gene: TRBJ2-4; V gene: TRBV19; D gene: TRBD1; clone size: many; CDR3 DNA: TGTGCCAGTAGTCTAATAGCCGGGACAGGAAAAAACATTCAGTACTTC; CDR3 protein: CASSLIAGTGKNIQYF
J gene: TRBJ1-6; V gene: TRBV4-2; D gene: TRBD1; clone size: .; CDR3 DNA: TGTGCCAGCAGCCGCTTGACAGGGGGCGAGGGTAATTCACCCCTCCACTTT; CDR3 protein: CASSRLTGGEGNSPLHF
J gene: TRBJ2-3; V gene: TRBV4-2; D gene: .; clone size: many; CDR3 DNA: TGTGCCAGCAGCCAAGGCTTTCATACGCAGTATTTT; CDR3 protein: CASSQGFHTQYF
J gene: TRBJ1-2; V gene: TRBV28; D gene: .; clone size: few; CDR3 DNA: TGTGCCAGCACAGCCGTGGAGGACGTCTATGGCTACACCTTC; CDR3 protein: CASTAVEDVYGYTF
J gene: TRBJ2-1; V gene: TRBV20-1; D gene: TRBD2; clone size: many; CDR3 DNA: TGCAGTGCTAGTAGGGGGGCGGGGGGCCTCAATGAGCAGTTCTTC; CDR3 protein: CSASRGAGGLNEQFF
J gene: TRBJ2-7; V gene: TRBV20-1; D gene: .; clone size: many; CDR3 DNA: TGCAGTGCTACAGGCGAGAGCTCCTACGAGCAGTACTTC; CDR3 protein: CSATGESSYEQYF
J gene: TRBJ2-4; V gene: TRBV3-1; D gene: .; clone size: many; CDR3 DNA: TGTGCCAGCAGCCAGGACTGGGACATTCAGTACTTC; CDR3 protein: CASSQDWDIQYF
J gene: TRBJ2-1; V gene: TRBV25-1; D gene: .; clone size: many; CDR3 DNA: TGTGCCAGCAGTGAGACCTATAATGAGCAGTTCTTC; CDR3 protein: CASSETYNEQFF